This T cell receptor (beta chain) was found in a study of blood T cell repertoires in COVID-19. Study-wide background: There were acute and convalescent COVID-19 samples, and they came from the United States, Italy and Spain. The cDNA or gDNA used as material had been derived from T cells, B-cell-depleted T cells, or PBMCs.

Generated by immunoSEQ multiplex PCR, the TCRdb table keeps only in-frame clones and is missing some. The sample lists about 110,000 clones; around 90% were seen once. This clone has only a few counts. V shed 3 bases and J shed 0 bases, with 21 bases lying between them. Germline-derived CDR1 and CDR2 are SGHVS and FQNEAQ. CDR3 length: 19 residues. Specimen: peripheral blood. The chain uses TRBV7-8 and TRBJ1-3; unclear D gene. This clonotype was sampled from a human donor in a cohort sampled during active COVID-19. The CDR3 region is CASSLSASGVLPSGNTIYF. CDR3 in DNA: TGTGCCAGCAGCTTGTCGGCTTCAGGTGTCTTACCCTCTGGAAACACCATATATTTT.